This T cell receptor (beta chain) was recorded in a study of T cells in Graves' hyperthyroidism and ophthalmopathy. Study observations and caveats: Ophthalmopathy and stable hyperthyroidism were separated by a 13 V-J model.

Pregnant or lactating patients were excluded, as were those with uncontrolled infection or other autoimmune disease. RNA transcripts gave rise to amplified TCR beta CDR3 regions. HTBI primers were used for first-round RT-PCR of the TCR CDR3. MiXCR, applied by TCRdb to the multiplex PCR reads, yields one record per CDR3 protein. The sample carries almost 350,000 distinct CDR3 sequences, about a sixth recorded once. CDR1 is ENHRY, CDR2 SYGVKD, per germline. The CDR3 contains 15 residues. With V trimmed by 8 bases and J by 0 bases, 6 bases remained unmatched. This clonotype was found many times. The antigen remains undetermined.

Sequencing input: blood. The receptor's source is a woman in her thirties or forties with Graves' ophthalmopathy. This sequence joins TRBV10-3 and TRBJ2-7, with 11 bases lining up with TRBD2. CDR3 sequence reads: CAIGPGLAASYEQYF. Here the CDR3 DNA reads TGTGCCATCGGGCCGGGACTAGCGGCCTCCTACGAGCAGTACTTC.